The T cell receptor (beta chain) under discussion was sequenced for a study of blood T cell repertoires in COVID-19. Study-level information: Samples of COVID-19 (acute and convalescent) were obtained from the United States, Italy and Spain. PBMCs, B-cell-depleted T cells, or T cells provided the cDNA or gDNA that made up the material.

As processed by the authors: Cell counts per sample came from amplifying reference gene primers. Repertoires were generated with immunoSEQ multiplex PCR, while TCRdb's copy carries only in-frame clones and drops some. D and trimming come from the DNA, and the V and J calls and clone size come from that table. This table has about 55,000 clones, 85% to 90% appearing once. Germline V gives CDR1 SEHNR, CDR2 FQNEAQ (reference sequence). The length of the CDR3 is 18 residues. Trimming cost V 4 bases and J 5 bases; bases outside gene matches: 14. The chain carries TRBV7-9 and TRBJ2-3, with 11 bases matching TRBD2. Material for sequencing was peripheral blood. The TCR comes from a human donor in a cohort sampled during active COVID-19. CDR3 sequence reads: CASSSPLTSGTKLDTQYF. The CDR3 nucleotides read TGTGCCAGCAGCTCGCCCCTGACTAGCGGGACTAAATTAGATACGCAGTATTTT.